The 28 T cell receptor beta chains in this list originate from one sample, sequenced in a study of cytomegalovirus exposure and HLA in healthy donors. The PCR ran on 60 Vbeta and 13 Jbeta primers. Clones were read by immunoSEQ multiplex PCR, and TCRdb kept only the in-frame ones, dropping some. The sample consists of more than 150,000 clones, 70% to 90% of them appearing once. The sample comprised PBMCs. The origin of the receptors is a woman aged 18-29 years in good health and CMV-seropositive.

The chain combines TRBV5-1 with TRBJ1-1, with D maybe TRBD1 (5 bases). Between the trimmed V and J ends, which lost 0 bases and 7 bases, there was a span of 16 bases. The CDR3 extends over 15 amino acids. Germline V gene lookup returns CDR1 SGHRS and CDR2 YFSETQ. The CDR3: CASSLGAKGRIEAFF. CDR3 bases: TGCGCCAGCAGCTTGGGGGCGAAGGGGCGGATTGAAGCTTTCTTT.

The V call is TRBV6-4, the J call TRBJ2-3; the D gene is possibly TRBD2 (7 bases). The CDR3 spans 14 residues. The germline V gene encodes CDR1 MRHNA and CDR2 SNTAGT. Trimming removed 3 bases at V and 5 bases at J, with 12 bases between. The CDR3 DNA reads TGTGCCAGCAGTGAAGAGGGGGGGCAAGATACGCAGTATTTT. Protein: CASSEEGGQDTQYF.

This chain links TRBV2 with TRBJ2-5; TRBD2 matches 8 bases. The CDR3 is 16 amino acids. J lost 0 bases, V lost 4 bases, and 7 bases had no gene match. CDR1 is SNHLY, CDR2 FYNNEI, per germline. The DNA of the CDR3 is TGTGCCAGCAGTGTCATAGGCGGGGGGTACCAAGAGACCCAGTACTTC. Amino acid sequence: CASSVIGGGYQETQYF.

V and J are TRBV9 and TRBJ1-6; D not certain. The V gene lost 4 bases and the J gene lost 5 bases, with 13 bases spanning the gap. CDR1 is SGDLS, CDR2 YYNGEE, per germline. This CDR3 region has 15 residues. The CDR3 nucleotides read TGTGCCAGCAGCTCCCAGACACGGAATAATTCACCCCTCCACTTT. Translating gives CASSSQTRNNSPLHF. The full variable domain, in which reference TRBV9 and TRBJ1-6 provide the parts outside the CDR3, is DSGVTQTPKHLITATGQRVTLRCSPRSGDLSVYWYQQSLDQGLQFLIQYYNGEERAKGNILERFSAQQFPDLHSELNLSSLELGDSALYFCASSSQTRNNSPLHFGNGTRLTVT.

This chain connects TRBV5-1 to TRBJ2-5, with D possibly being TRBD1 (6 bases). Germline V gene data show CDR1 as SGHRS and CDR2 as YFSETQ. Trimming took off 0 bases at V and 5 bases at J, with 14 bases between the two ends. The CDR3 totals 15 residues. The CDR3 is CASSLVSGDIETQYF. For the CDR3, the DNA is TGCGCCAGCAGCTTGGTGTCAGGGGATATCGAGACCCAGTACTTC.

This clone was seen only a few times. CDR3 nucleotide sequence: TGTGCCTGGAGTGCACAAACGCAAACCCATTACACCTTC. Encoded protein: CAWSAQTQTHYTF. This rearrangement joins TRBV30 to TRBJ1-2; no firm D call. With 1 base removed from V and 11 bases from J, the gap between germline ends came to 17 bases. The CDR3 runs to 13 residues. Germline CDR1 GTSNPN, CDR2 SVGIG (reference sequence).

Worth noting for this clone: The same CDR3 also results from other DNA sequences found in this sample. The CDR3 DNA sequence: TGTGCCAGCAGGGGACTTTCTAGCAATCAGCCCCAGCATTTT. This translates into CASRGLSSNQPQHF. This rearrangement joins TRBV14 to TRBJ1-5; TRBD1 is a possible D gene (5 bases). Looked up from germline, CDR1 is SGHDN and CDR2 is FVKESK. This CDR3 spans 14 amino acids. V was clipped by 6 bases and J by 0 bases, with 9 bases between them.

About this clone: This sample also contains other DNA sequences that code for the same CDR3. CDR3 sequence: CASSEDRGTYNEQFF. The CDR3 DNA sequence: TGTGCCAGCAGTGAAGACAGGGGGACCTACAATGAGCAGTTCTTC. The V gene is TRBV6-1, the J gene TRBJ2-1; TRBD1 matches 8 bases. The junction had 1 base not matched to a gene; V was cut back by 1 base and J by 2 bases. The CDR3 consists of 15 residues. Germline CDR1 and CDR2: MNHNS and SASEGT.

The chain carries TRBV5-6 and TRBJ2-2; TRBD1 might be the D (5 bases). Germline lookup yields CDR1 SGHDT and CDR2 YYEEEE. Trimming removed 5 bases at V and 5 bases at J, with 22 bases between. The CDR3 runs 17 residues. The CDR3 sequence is CASRSYTGAYRTGELFF. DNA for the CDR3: TGTGCCAGCAGATCATACACAGGAGCGTACCGGACCGGGGAGCTGTTTTTT.

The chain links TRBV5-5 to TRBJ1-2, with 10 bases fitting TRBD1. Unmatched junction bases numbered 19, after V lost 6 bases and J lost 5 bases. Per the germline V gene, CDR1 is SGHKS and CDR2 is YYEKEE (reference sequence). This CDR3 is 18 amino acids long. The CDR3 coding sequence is TGTGCCAGCACAACCGAGTTCGCACTACCGGGACAGGGGTATGGCTACACCTTC. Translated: CASTTEFALPGQGYGYTF.

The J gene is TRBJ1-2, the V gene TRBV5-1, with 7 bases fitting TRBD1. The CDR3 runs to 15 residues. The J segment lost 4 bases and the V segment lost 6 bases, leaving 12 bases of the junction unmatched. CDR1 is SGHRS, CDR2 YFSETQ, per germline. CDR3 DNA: TGCGCCAGCACCGTCGGACAGGCTAGTGGCTATGGCTACACCTTC. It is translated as CASTVGQASGYGYTF.

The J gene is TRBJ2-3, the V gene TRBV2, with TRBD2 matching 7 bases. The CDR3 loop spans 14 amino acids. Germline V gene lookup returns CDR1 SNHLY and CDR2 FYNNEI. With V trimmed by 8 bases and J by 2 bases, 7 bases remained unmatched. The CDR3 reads CASRPAGITDTQYF. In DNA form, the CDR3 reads TGTGCCAGCCGACCAGCGGGAATCACAGATACGCAGTATTTT. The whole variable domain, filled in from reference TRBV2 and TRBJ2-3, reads EPEVTQTPSHQVTQMGQEVILRCVPISNHLYFYWYRQILGQKVEFLVSFYNNEISEKSEIFDDQFSVERPDGSNFTLKIRSTKLEDSAMYFCASRPAGITDTQYFGPGTRLTVL.

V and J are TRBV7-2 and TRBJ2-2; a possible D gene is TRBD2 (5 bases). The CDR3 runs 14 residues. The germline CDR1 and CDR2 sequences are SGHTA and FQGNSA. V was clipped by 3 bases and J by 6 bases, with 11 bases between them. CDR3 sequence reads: CASSFLEGAGELFF. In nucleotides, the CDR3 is TGTGCCAGCAGCTTCCTCGAGGGTGCCGGGGAGCTGTTTTTT.

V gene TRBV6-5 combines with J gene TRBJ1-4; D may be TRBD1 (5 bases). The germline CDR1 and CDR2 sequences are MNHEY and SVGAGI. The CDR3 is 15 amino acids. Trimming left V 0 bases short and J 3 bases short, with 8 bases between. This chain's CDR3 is CASSYSGGANEKLFF. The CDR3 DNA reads TGTGCCAGCAGTTACTCCGGGGGTGCTAATGAAAAACTGTTTTTT.

CDR3 sequence (DNA): TGTGCCAGCAGTCCGGACTTTTCAGATACGCAGTATTTT. It translates to CASSPDFSDTQYF. The chain recombines TRBV11-3 with TRBJ2-3; a weak D match, TRBD2 (5 bases). The V gene lost 6 bases and the J gene lost 4 bases, with 11 bases spanning the gap. Germline loops: CDR1 SGHNT, CDR2 YENEEA. This CDR3 is 13 amino acids long.

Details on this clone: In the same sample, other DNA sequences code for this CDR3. For the CDR3, the DNA is TGTGCCAGCAGTCGATCGGGTTCCTATAATTCACCCCTCCACTTT. Translation gives CASSRSGSYNSPLHF. The chain recombines TRBV6-5 with TRBJ1-6; D remains ambiguous. The V gene's germline CDR1 is MNHEY and CDR2 SVGAGI. The CDR3 has 15 residues. V lost 5 bases and J lost 1, with 9 bases in between.

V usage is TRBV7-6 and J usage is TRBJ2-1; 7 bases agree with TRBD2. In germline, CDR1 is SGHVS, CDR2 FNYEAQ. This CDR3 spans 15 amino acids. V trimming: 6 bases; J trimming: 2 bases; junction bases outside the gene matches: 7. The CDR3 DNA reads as TGTGCCAGCAGGGACATTGCGGGGGCCTACAATGAGCAGTTCTTC. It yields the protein CASRDIAGAYNEQFF.

CDR3 region: CASSSRGDEKLFF. In DNA, the CDR3 is TGTGCCAGCTCCAGCAGGGGGGATGAAAAACTGTTTTTT. The rearrangement joins TRBV25-1 to TRBJ1-4; 7 bases align to TRBD1. V lost 8 bases to trimming and J lost 6 bases; unmatched junction nucleotides: 6. The CDR3 has 13 residues. In germline, CDR1 is MGHDK, CDR2 SYGVNS.

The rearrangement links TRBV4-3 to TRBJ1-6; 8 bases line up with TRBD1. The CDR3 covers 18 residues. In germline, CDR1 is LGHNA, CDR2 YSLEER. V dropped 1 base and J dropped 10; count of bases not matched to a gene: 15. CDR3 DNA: TGCGCCAGCAGCCAAGGGGGGGGTAGACAGGGGAGGTACTCACCCCTCCACTTT. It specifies CASSQGGGRQGRYSPLHF.

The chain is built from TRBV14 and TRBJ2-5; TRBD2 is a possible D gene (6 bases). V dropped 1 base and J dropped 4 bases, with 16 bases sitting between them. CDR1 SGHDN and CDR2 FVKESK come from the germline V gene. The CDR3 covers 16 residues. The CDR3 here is CASSQGYGSGRETQYF. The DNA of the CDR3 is TGTGCCAGCAGCCAAGGTTACGGGAGTGGGCGAGAGACCCAGTACTTC.

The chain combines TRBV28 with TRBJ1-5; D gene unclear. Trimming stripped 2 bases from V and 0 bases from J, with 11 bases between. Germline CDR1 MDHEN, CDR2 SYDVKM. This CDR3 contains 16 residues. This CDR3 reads CASSLTSTYSNQPQHF. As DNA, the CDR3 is TGTGCCAGCAGTTTAACTTCCACCTATAGCAATCAGCCCCAGCATTTT.

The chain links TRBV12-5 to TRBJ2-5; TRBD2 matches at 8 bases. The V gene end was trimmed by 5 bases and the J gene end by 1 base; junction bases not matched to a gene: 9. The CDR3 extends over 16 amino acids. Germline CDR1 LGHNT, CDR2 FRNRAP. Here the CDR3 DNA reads TGTGCTAGTGGTCAACCCCGGGGGGGGCTCCAAGAGACCCAGTACTTC. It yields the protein CASGQPRGGLQETQYF.

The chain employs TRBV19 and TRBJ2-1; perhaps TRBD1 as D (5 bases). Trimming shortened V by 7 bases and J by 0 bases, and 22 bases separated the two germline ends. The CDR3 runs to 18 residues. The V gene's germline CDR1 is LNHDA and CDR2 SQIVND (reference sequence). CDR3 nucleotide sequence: TGTGCCAGTAATTACGCTCCAGGGTTGATTAGCTCCTACAATGAGCAGTTCTTC. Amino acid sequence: CASNYAPGLISSYNEQFF.

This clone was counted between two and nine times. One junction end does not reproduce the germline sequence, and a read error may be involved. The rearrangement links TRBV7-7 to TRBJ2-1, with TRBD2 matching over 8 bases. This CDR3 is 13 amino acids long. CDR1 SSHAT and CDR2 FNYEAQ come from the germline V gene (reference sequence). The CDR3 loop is CASSPGLGNEQFF. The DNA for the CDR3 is TGTGCTAGCAGCCCGGGACTAGGCAATGAGCAGTTCTTC.

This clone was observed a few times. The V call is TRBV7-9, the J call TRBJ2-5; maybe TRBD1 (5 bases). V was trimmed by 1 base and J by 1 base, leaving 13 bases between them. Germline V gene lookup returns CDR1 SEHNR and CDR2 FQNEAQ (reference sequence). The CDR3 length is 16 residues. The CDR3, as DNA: TGTGCCAGCAGCTTAGGAACCCAGGGTTTCCAAGAGACCCAGTACTTC. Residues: CASSLGTQGFQETQYF.

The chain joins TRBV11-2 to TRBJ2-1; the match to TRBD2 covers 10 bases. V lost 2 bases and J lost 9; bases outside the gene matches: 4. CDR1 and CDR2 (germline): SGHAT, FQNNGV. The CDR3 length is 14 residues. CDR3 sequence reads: CASSLSGGVGEQFF. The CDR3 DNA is TGTGCCAGCAGCTTAAGCGGGGGGGTTGGTGAGCAGTTCTTC.

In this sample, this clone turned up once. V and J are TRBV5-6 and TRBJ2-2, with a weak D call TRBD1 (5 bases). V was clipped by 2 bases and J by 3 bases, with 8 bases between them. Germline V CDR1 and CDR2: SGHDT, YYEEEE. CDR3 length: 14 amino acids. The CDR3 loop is CASSFGQYTGELFF. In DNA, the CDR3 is TGTGCCAGCAGCTTCGGACAATACACCGGGGAGCTGTTTTTT.

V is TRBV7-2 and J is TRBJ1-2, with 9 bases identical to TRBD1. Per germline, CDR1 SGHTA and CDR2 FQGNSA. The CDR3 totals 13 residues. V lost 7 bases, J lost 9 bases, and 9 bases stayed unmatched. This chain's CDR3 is CASTTGTGSRYTF. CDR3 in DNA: TGTGCCAGCACTACCGGGACAGGGAGCCGCTACACCTTC.